This T cell receptor beta chain was obtained from a study of T cells after yellow fever vaccination. V lost 0 bases, J lost 5 bases, and 13 bases lay in between. Germline V gene lookup returns CDR1 SGHNT and CDR2 YENEEA. This CDR3 is 15 amino acids long. One entry per CDR3 protein, called by TCRdb with MiXCR from the 5' RACE reads. The sample records approximately 250,000 distinct CDR3 sequences, over 6.5% being singletons. The sample here was CD4+ T cells sorted from PBMCs, taken on the day of the yellow fever booster vaccination. This sequence joins TRBV11-3 and TRBJ2-5; unclear D gene. The TCR comes from a man aged 25-45 years who received the YFV17D yellow fever vaccine. The DNA for the CDR3 is TGTGCCAGCAGCTTAGACCTCTCAGAGTTGGAGACCCAGTACTTC. This encodes CASSLDLSELETQYF. Complete variable domain (other parts from reference TRBV11-3 and TRBJ2-5): EAGVVQSPRYKIIEKKQPVAFWCNPISGHNTLYWYLQNLGQGPELLIRYENEEAVDDSQLPKDRFSAERLKGVDSTLKIQPAELGDSAVYLCASSLDLSELETQYFGPGTRLLVL.